This TCR beta chain was documented in a study of blood T cell repertoires in COVID-19. Study summary: Some COVID-19 samples were acute and others convalescent; all came from the United States, Italy and Spain. PBMCs, B-cell-depleted T cells, or T cells were the source of the cDNA or gDNA that made up the material.

This clone is a singleton in its sample. The CDR3 extends over 16 amino acids. V lost 3 bases and J lost 4; bases outside the gene matches: 7. CDR1 MNHNY and CDR2 SVGAGI come from the germline V gene (reference sequence). The protocol was immunoSEQ multiplex PCR, while the TCRdb copy is restricted to in-frame clones and leaves out a portion. The sample has 110,000 or so clones; more than 75% are singletons. This TCR derives from a man aged 40-49 years with acute or convalescent COVID-19. The rearrangement joins TRBV6-6 to TRBJ1-5; 9 bases line up with TRBD1. The sequenced material came from peripheral blood. The DNA of the CDR3 is TGTGCCAGCAGTTATTCCGGACAGGGGCTGAATCAGCCCCAGCATTTT. This encodes CASSYSGQGLNQPQHF.